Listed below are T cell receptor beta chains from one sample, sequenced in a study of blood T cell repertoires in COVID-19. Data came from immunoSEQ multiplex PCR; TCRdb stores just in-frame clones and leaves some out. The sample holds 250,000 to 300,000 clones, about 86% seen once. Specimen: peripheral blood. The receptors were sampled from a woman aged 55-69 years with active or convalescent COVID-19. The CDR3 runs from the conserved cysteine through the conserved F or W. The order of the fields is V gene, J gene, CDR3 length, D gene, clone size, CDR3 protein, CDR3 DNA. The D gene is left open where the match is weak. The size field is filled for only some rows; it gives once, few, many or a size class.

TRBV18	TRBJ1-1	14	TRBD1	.	CASSLGQANTEAFF	TGTGCCAGCTCACTCGGACAGGCGAACACTGAAGCTTTCTTT
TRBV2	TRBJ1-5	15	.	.	CASRLGGTGNQPQHF	TGTGCCAGCAGACTAGGGGGTACGGGCAATCAGCCCCAGCATTTT
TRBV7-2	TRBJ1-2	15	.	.	CASSQRGEGSYGYTF	TGTGCCAGCAGCCAGCGGGGGGAGGGTAGCTATGGCTACACCTTC
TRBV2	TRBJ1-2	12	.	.	CASIALNYGYTF	TGTGCCAGCATAGCACTGAACTATGGCTACACCTTC
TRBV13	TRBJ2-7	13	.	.	CASSPRSSYEQYF	TGTGCCAGCAGCCCACGGAGCTCCTACGAGCAGTACTTC
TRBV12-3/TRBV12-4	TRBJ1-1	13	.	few	CASSLTGHTEAFF	TGTGCCAGCAGCCTAACAGGGCACACTGAAGCTTTCTTT
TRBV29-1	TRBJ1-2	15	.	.	CSALESQNPNYGYTF	TGCAGCGCTCTGGAGTCCCAGAACCCCAACTATGGCTACACCTTC
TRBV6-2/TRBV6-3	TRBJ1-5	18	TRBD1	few	CASSPRGTGLYSNQPQHF	TGTGCCAGCAGTCCAAGGGGGACAGGGCTATATAGCAATCAGCCCCAGCATTTT
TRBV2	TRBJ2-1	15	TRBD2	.	CASSGPAGGFGEQFF	TGTGCCAGCAGTGGCCCAGCGGGGGGGTTCGGCGAGCAGTTCTTC
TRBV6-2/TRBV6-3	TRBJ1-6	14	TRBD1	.	CASSYTGGNSPLHF	TGTGCCAGCAGTTACACAGGGGGGAATTCACCCCTCCACTTT
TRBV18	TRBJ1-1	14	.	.	CASSPQLLNTEAFF	TGTGCCAGCTCACCACAACTTCTGAACACTGAAGCTTTCTTT
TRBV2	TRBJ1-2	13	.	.	CASSATAGRGYTF	TGTGCCAGCAGTGCGACAGCGGGTAGGGGCTACACCTTC
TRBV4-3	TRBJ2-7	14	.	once	CASSQVGRGDEQYF	TGCGCCAGCAGCCAAGTGGGCAGGGGAGACGAGCAGTACTTC